This record looks at one T cell receptor (beta chain) sequence and its context. Antigen specificity is unknown. The V end lost 0 bases, the J end lost 5 bases, and 14 bases lay between the germline ends. Germline V gene data show CDR1 as SGHTS and CDR2 as YDEGEE. This CDR3 is built from 15 residues. Assay: immunoSEQ multiplex PCR; the TCRdb copy retains only in-frame clones and omits some. The table records some 2 million clones, approximately 94% of them present only once. Naive CD8 cells lacked CD45RO, underwent positive selection for CCR7 and left out terminally differentiated effector memory CD45RA+ cells. The data stem from a study of shared clonotypes between healthy human individuals. Study-level results: Across subsets, estimated richness was generally greater for naive than for memory populations.

This chain uses TRBV5-8 with TRBJ2-5; a weak D match, TRBD2 (7 bases). The source material was naive CD8+ T cells sorted from blood. The source is a man aged 18 to 30 in good health. The CDR3 region is CASSLGAGAEETQYF. CDR3 DNA: TGTGCCAGCAGCTTGGGGGCGGGGGCAGAGGAGACCCAGTACTTC.